This T cell receptor (beta chain) was found in a study of shared clonotypes between healthy human individuals. Study overall: Three plates were used per donor for CD4 naive, three for CD4 memory, two for CD8 naive and one for CD8 memory.

General study points: Across a handful of donors, naive CD4 shared approximately 4.5%, naive CD8 approximately 3.5%, memory CD4 roughly 2.3%, memory CD8 0.4%.

TCRdb's copy holds only in-frame clones and misses some; the assay was immunoSEQ multiplex PCR. Of around 2,000,000 clones listed, roughly 94% are singletons. Comment on this clone: Its antigen is not known.

Germline-derived CDR1 and CDR2 are SGDLS and YYNGEE. Losses at the gene ends were 0 bases for V and 8 bases for J; bases not matched to a gene: 10. The CDR3 is 17 amino acids. The sequence came from a man aged 18 to 30 in good health. The sequencing sample was made of naive CD4+ T cells sorted from blood. Specified subset: CD45RA+ positively selected. The rearrangement joins TRBV9 to TRBJ2-2; 10 bases agree with TRBD2. In DNA form, the CDR3 reads TGTGCCAGCAGCGTAGCTACGATTACTAGCGGGATGGGGGAGCTGTTTTTT. Its protein is CASSVATITSGMGELFF.